This T cell receptor (beta chain) was captured by sequencing in a study of breast tumors, draining lymph nodes, adjacent tissues. Study conclusions and caveats: Compared with lymph nodes, tumors were less diverse; compared with nontumor tissue, more. Compared with basal-like, luminal-like tumors shared significantly more repertoire with nontumor tissue. That most tumor T cells come from lymph nodes remained unproven. The data were judged consistent with most tumor T cells coming from lymph node and expanding in tumor.

In regard to this clonotype: Its cognate antigen is unknown.

TCRdb used MiXCR to reprocess the multiplex PCR reads, holding one entry per CDR3 protein. Among roughly 70,000 distinct CDR3 sequences listed, about 40% were seen once. The clonotype comes from a female donor with breast cancer. Some clones in this sample may be carry-over from other donors' samples. The sequenced sample was breast tumor tissue.

CDR3 DNA sequence: TGTGCCAGCAGCCAGGACCCCGGGACAGGGGCCAATGAGCAGTTCTTC. Its translation is CASSQDPGTGANEQFF. The chain combines TRBV3-1 with TRBJ2-1; 10 bases align to TRBD1. There are 16 residues in the CDR3. V shed 3 bases, J shed 6 bases, and the junction held 8 bases outside the gene matches. The germline V gene encodes CDR1 LGHDT and CDR2 YNNKEL (reference sequence).